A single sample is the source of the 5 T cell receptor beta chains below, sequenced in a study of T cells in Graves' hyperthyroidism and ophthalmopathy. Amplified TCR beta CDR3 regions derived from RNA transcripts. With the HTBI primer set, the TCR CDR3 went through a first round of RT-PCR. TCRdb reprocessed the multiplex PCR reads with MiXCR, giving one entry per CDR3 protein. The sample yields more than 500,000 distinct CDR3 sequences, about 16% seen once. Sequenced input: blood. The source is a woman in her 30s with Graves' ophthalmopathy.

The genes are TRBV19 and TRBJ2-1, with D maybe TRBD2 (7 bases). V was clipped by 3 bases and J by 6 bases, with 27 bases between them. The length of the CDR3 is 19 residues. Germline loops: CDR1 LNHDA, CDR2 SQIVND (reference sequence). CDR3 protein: CASSMGGEGGPYFSNEQFF. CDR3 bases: TGTGCCAGTAGTATGGGGGGCGAGGGAGGGCCGTACTTTAGCAATGAGCAGTTCTTC.

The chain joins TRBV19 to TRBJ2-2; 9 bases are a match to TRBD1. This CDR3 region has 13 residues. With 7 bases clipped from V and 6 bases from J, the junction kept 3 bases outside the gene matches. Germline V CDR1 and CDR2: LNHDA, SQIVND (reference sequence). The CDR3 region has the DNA TGTGCCAGTACCCGGGACAGGGCCGGGGAGCTGTTTTTT. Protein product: CASTRDRAGELFF.

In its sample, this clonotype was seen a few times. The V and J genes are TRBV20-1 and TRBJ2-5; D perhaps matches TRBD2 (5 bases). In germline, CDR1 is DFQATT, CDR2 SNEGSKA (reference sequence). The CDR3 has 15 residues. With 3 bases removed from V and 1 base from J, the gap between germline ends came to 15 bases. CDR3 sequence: CSARSAVLTQETQYF. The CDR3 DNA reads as TGCAGTGCTAGGTCAGCGGTCCTCACCCAAGAGACCCAGTACTTC.

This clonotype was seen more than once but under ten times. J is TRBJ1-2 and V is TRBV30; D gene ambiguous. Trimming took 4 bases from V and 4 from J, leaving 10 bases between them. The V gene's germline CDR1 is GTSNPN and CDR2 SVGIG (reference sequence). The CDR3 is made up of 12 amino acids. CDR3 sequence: CAWTPLGYGYTF. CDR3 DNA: TGTGCCTGGACACCCTTGGGCTATGGCTACACCTTC.

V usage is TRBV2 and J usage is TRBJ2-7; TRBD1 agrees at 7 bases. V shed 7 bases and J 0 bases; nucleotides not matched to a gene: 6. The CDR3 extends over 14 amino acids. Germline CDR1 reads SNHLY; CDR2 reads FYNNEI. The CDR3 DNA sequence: TGTGCCAGCAACTGGGACAGACTCTCCTACGAGCAGTACTTC. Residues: CASNWDRLSYEQYF.